This TCR beta chain originates from a study of vaccination effects on CD4 cells after COVID-19. This clone has only one observation. Its antigen is not known. The ViraFEST assay expanded antigen-specific CD4+ T cells with viral peptide pools before sequencing. After less than 11 days in culture, the CD4+ T cells were isolated. PCR-confirmed SARS-CoV-2 infection occurred in the person between March and December 2020. The CDR3 is 14 amino acids. Germline V CDR1 and CDR2: GTSNPN, SVGIG (reference sequence). Trimming cost V 5 bases and J 0 bases, with 8 bases left between them. Assay: immunoSEQ multiplex PCR; the TCRdb copy retains only in-frame clones and omits some. The profile shows some 22,000 clones, more than 70% of them singletons.

Source: CD4+ T cells from PBMCs cultured with SARS-CoV-2 spike peptides, taken before COVID-19 vaccination. The TCR sequence derives from a human donor who had a prior SARS-CoV-2 infection. The V gene is TRBV30, the J gene TRBJ2-6, with D maybe TRBD1 (5 bases). Here the CDR3 reads CAWGRDSGANVLTF. The CDR3, as DNA: TGTGCCTGGGGCAGGGACTCTGGGGCCAACGTCCTGACTTTC.